The entry below describes one T cell receptor (beta chain). The antigen remains undetermined. The data were produced by immunoSEQ multiplex PCR, yet TCRdb's version contains in-frame clones alone and is incomplete. The sample yields more than 60,000 clones, about 81% seen once. Trimming shortened V by 6 bases and J by 5 bases, and 22 bases separated the two germline ends. The CDR3 is 15 residues long. The germline V gene encodes CDR1 SQVTM and CDR2 ANQGSEA. The sample is drawn from a study of OX40 agonist ivuxolimab in advanced cancers. General study findings and limits: There was clonal expansion of CD4+ and CD8+ blood T cells by week 6 at 0.1 to 3.0 mg/kg. Expansion of clones was among the lowest in partial responders at 0.1-3.0 mg/kg. There were, on average, more expanded clones in CD8+ T cells than in CD4+.

The rearrangement uses TRBV29-1 and TRBJ1-1; tentatively, D is TRBD1 (6 bases). The receptor was isolated from an adult with an advanced solid tumor such as melanoma, head and neck, liver or kidney cancer. The sequenced sample was CD4+ or CD8+ T cells sorted from blood, obtained in a trial of the OX40 agonist ivuxolimab. Here the CDR3 DNA reads TGCAGCGTGAACATCCCACAGGGAAGGGGGACTGAAGCTTTCTTT. This encodes CSVNIPQGRGTEAFF.